This T cell receptor beta chain was sequenced for a study of shared clonotypes between healthy human individuals. In the study overall: Two female and three male donors aged 18 to 49 were enrolled. Study-wide results and limits: The study's rarefaction showed incomplete sorted-subset sequencing despite large depth.

For this clone: Its specificity is unknown.

CD4+ cells underwent separation, giving CD45RA+ naive and CD45RA-negative memory subsets. Produced via immunoSEQ multiplex PCR; TCRdb's table is partial and in-frame only. The sample lists approximately 2,000,000 clones, roughly 90% occurring once. This CDR3 is built from 12 residues. V lost 5 bases to trimming and J lost 12 bases, with 14 bases between them. CDR1 MNHNY and CDR2 SVGAGI come from the germline V gene (reference sequence). Sequenced input: naive CD4+ T cells from PBMCs. Subset indicated: CD45RA+ positively selected. The clonotype originates from a man younger than 35 in good health. Some clones in this sample may be carry-over from other donors' samples. The chain links TRBV6-6 to TRBJ2-1; either TRBD1 or TRBD2 may supply D (5 bases each). DNA for the CDR3: TGTGCCAGCAGTCGGGACCACATCGGGCAGTTCTTC. Translating gives CASSRDHIGQFF.